These 20 T cell receptor beta chains share one sample of origin, sequenced in a study of identical twins. TCRdb called the 5' RACE reads again in MiXCR, with one record for every CDR3 protein. Of 700,000 or so distinct CDR3 sequences in the sample, 8.5% to 9.5% were seen once. The sample also formed part of further work on yellow fever vaccine responses in identical twins.

The sequencing input was PBMCs. These receptors came from a woman in her late teens or twenties in good health.

This clonotype appeared a few times. The rearrangement joins TRBV24-1 to TRBJ2-1; 10 bases map to TRBD2. Per the germline V gene, CDR1 is KGHDR and CDR2 is SFDVKD. With V trimmed by 3 bases and J by 0 bases, 13 bases remained unmatched. The CDR3 totals 20 residues. The CDR3: CATSDPQIVAGGRSYNEQFF. Here the CDR3 DNA reads TGTGCCACCAGTGATCCTCAGATAGTAGCGGGAGGCCGCTCCTACAATGAGCAGTTCTTC.

This clonotype was seen only a few times. The chain is built from TRBV7-9 and TRBJ2-7, with a tentative D call TRBD1 (5 bases). The CDR3 contains 16 residues. The V gene lost 2 bases and the J gene lost 0 bases, with 14 bases spanning the gap. CDR1 is SEHNR, CDR2 FQNEAQ, per germline (reference sequence). The DNA for the CDR3 is TGTGCCAGCAGCTTATCTCGCGGTGGGGCCTCCTACGAGCAGTACTTC. Translation gives CASSLSRGGASYEQYF.

On this clonotype: Germline is not matched at one junction end, which may reflect a read error. The chain's CDR3 is CASSPQQGAEQYF. The CDR3 nucleotides are TGTGCCAGCTCGCCACAACAGGGAGCCGAGCAGTACTTC. The rearrangement links TRBV18 to TRBJ2-7, with D maybe TRBD1 (6 bases). The CDR3 totals 13 residues. The germline V gene has CDR1 KGHSH and CDR2 LQKENI.

This clonotype appeared a few times. The J gene is TRBJ2-7, the V gene TRBV20-1; a weak D match, TRBD1 (5 bases). Germline CDR1 and CDR2: DFQATT and SNEGSKA (reference sequence). With 0 bases removed from V and 3 bases from J, the gap between germline ends came to 12 bases. The CDR3 consists of 14 residues. The CDR3 nucleotides are TGCAGTGCTAGAGATGATAAGGGGTTCTACGAGCAGTACTTC. This gives the protein CSARDDKGFYEQYF.

This clonotype was found a few times. This chain joins TRBV5-1 and TRBJ2-1, with a tentative D call TRBD1 (6 bases). The CDR3 loop spans 15 amino acids. V gave up 1 base and J gave up 2 bases, with 10 bases separating them. The V gene's germline CDR1 is SGHRS and CDR2 YFSETQ. The CDR3 DNA follows: TGCGCCAGCAGCTTGTTGCAGGGGCCCTACAATGAGCAGTTCTTC. Translation: CASSLLQGPYNEQFF.

This chain links TRBV7-3 with TRBJ2-5, with D tentatively TRBD1 (6 bases). Germline values: CDR1 SGHTA, CDR2 FQGTGA. Trimming took off 3 bases at V and 8 bases at J, with 16 bases between the two ends. CDR3 length: 14 amino acids. DNA of the CDR3: TGTGCCAGCAGCTTCCAGGGGTTAGGTAATACCCAGTACTTC. Protein: CASSFQGLGNTQYF.

This clonotype was recorded at least ten times. The chain combines TRBV27 with TRBJ1-5, with D possibly matching TRBD1 (5 bases). V dropped 3 bases and J dropped 6 bases, with 9 bases sitting between them. The CDR3 contains 13 residues. Per the germline V gene, CDR1 is MNHEY and CDR2 is SMNVEV (reference sequence). The CDR3 coding sequence is TGTGCCAGCAGTTTGGGGGTCTCTCAGCCCCAGCATTTT. This codes for CASSLGVSQPQHF.

This rearrangement joins TRBV3-1 to TRBJ2-3; D gene ambiguous. The CDR3 has 16 amino acids. Germline V gives CDR1 LGHDT, CDR2 YNNKEL (reference sequence). V was pared by 0 bases and J by 2 bases, with 12 bases between. As DNA, the CDR3 is TGTGCCAGCAGCCAAGATCCAGCGAGACTCACAGATACGCAGTATTTT. It yields the protein CASSQDPARLTDTQYF.

This clonotype turned up a few times. The V and J genes are TRBV20-1 and TRBJ2-3; D is unclear. The ends were cut back, 1 base at V and 2 bases at J, with 7 bases in the middle. This CDR3 contains 13 residues. Germline-derived CDR1 and CDR2 are DFQATT and SNEGSKA (reference sequence). The CDR3 region has the DNA TGCAGTGCTAGAGTCGAATACACAGATACGCAGTATTTT. This gives the protein CSARVEYTDTQYF.

The sample holds a few counts of this clonotype. The chain links TRBV7-2 to TRBJ1-2; D remains ambiguous. Trimming pared 5 bases from V and 6 bases from J, leaving 13 bases between. The CDR3 length is 13 residues. From germline, CDR1 is SGHTA and CDR2 FQGNSA. CDR3 protein: CASSPAVAHGYTF. CDR3 in DNA: TGTGCCAGCAGCCCCGCGGTGGCCCATGGCTACACCTTC.

This clonotype has a count of ten or more. The chain joins TRBV12-3 or TRBV12-4 to TRBJ1-6; 7 bases line up with TRBD1. This CDR3 comprises 16 residues. Unmatched junction bases numbered 14, after V lost 5 bases and J lost 10 bases. As DNA, the CDR3 is TGTGCCAGCAGTCACCCCCCCCAGGGGGTAGTATCACCCCTCCACTTT. Its translation is CASSHPPQGVVSPLHF.

V usage is TRBV3-1 and J usage is TRBJ2-4, with 8 bases aligning to TRBD1. Germline V gene sequence: CDR1 LGHDT, CDR2 YNNKEL (reference sequence). The CDR3 runs 14 residues. With 4 bases clipped from V and 7 bases from J, the junction kept 6 bases outside the gene matches. The DNA for the CDR3 is TGTGCCAGCAGCCGATCAGGGGGCTTTAACATTCAGTACTTC. It yields the protein CASSRSGGFNIQYF.

There are a few counts of this clonotype. The genes are TRBV6-1 and TRBJ2-1; 8 nucleotides align to TRBD1. Germline assignment: CDR1 MNHNS and CDR2 SASEGT. CDR3 size: 16 residues. Germline trimming cut 4 bases from V and 4 bases from J; bases unmatched to any gene: 9. The CDR3 DNA is TGTGCCAGCAGTGTTACACAGGGGGGAATATACAATGAGCAGTTCTTC. It codes for CASSVTQGGIYNEQFF.

V and J are TRBV28 and TRBJ1-6, with D possibly matching TRBD1 (5 bases). The CDR3 loop spans 15 amino acids. Germline V lookup: CDR1 MDHEN, CDR2 SYDVKM. The V and J ends lost 3 bases and 7 bases respectively, with 13 bases between them. CDR3 sequence: CASSLGQLLNSPLHF. CDR3 nucleotide sequence: TGTGCCAGCAGTTTGGGGCAGCTTCTAAATTCACCCCTCCACTTT. Based on the CDR3 plus reference TRBV28 and TRBJ1-6, the full variable domain is DVKVTQSSRYLVKRTGEKVFLECVQDMDHENMFWYRQDPGLGLRLIYFSYDVKMKEKGDIPEGYSVSREKKERFSLILESASTNQTSMYLCASSLGQLLNSPLHFGNGTRLTVT.

This clonotype was observed a handful of times. The J gene is TRBJ2-1, the V gene TRBV20-1; D is uncertain. Trimming removed 3 bases at V and 7 bases at J, with 16 bases between. Germline assignment: CDR1 DFQATT and CDR2 SNEGSKA (reference sequence). CDR3 length: 14 amino acids. CDR3 sequence (DNA): TGCAGTGCTAGTTTTCGGGCGGCGCGGAATGAGCAGTTCTTC. Protein product: CSASFRAARNEQFF.

Only a few counts were recorded for this clonotype. The chain has TRBV9 and TRBJ2-3, with 7 bases lining up with TRBD1. This CDR3 is 15 amino acids long. Germline V lookup: CDR1 SGDLS, CDR2 YYNGEE. The V segment lost 3 bases and the J segment 0 bases; nucleotides outside the gene matches: 4. As DNA, the CDR3 is TGTGCCAGCAGCGCACAGGGGTTTAGCACAGATACGCAGTATTTT. It specifies CASSAQGFSTDTQYF.

The table lists this clonotype with many counts. The chain recombines TRBV5-1 with TRBJ2-7, with 12 bases aligning to TRBD2. CDR3 size: 15 residues. Germline CDR1 is SGHRS and CDR2 is YFSETQ. Trimming at V came to 4 bases and at J to 2 bases, leaving 4 bases not matched to a gene. The CDR3 DNA sequence: TGCGCCAGCAGCCCCGGACTAGCGGGGACCTACGAGCAGTACTTC. Translation: CASSPGLAGTYEQYF. The full variable domain, rest sourced from reference TRBV5-1 and TRBJ2-7, is KAGVTQTPRYLIKTRGQQVTLSCSPISGHRSVSWYQQTPGQGLQFLFEYFSETQRNKGNFPGRFSGRQFSNSRSEMNVSTLELGDSALYLCASSPGLAGTYEQYFGPGTRLTVT.

This clonotype was observed a handful of times. This sequence joins TRBV21-1 and TRBJ2-2; TRBD2 reflects the table's D call only, with no check against the DNA. TRBV21-1 is given as a pseudogene. The CDR3 contains 16 residues. As DNA, the CDR3 is TGTGCCGGCTCAAGCGGGTCCAACGCGAACACCGGGGAGCTGTTTTTT. Protein product: CAGSSGSNANTGELFF.

The chain combines TRBV14 with TRBJ2-7; D is uncertain. CDR1 and CDR2 (germline): SGHDN, FVKESK. CDR3 size: 14 residues. V was pared by 0 bases and J by 2 bases, with 8 bases between. CDR3 nucleotide sequence: TGTGCCAGCAGCCAAGATGGATCGGCCTACGAGCAGTACTTC. This encodes CASSQDGSAYEQYF.

In its sample, this clonotype was seen a few times. The rearrangement joins TRBV9 to TRBJ2-3; D remains ambiguous. V lost 4 bases to trimming and J lost 6 bases, with 12 bases between them. The CDR3 loop spans 13 amino acids. Germline V gene sequence: CDR1 SGDLS, CDR2 YYNGEE. The CDR3 reads CASSLDVRDTQYF. CDR3 coding DNA: TGTGCCAGCAGCCTTGACGTACGGGATACGCAGTATTTT.